These 31 T cell receptor beta chains were all obtained from the same sample, sequenced in a study of shared clonotypes between healthy human individuals. The method was immunoSEQ multiplex PCR; TCRdb's version includes in-frame clones alone and lacks a portion of them. Of about 1 million clones detected, approximately 68% appear once; the ten largest clones hold approximately 1.5%. The specimen was memory CD4+ T cells sorted from blood. Subset meaning: CD45RA-negative fraction. The source is a man aged 18-30 years in good health.

The rearrangement uses TRBV6-1 and TRBJ1-5, with TRBD1 as a possible D gene (5 bases). The length of the CDR3 is 14 residues. Germline V CDR1 and CDR2: MNHNS, SASEGT. V lost 10 bases and J 2 bases, leaving 15 bases between the germline ends. Here the CDR3 DNA reads TGTGCCACCTCGAATCAGGGCCGCAATCAGCCCCAGCATTTT. Encoded protein: CATSNQGRNQPQHF.

The rearrangement links TRBV7-2 to TRBJ2-7; TRBD2 might be the D (6 bases). CDR1 is SGHTA, CDR2 FQGNSA, per germline. This CDR3 region has 15 residues. Trimming took off 2 bases at V and 7 bases at J, with 18 bases between the two ends. This CDR3 is CASSLSRTGGKEQYF. The CDR3 DNA reads as TGTGCCAGCAGCTTATCTCGGACGGGCGGGAAAGAGCAGTACTTC.

Comment on this clone: This likely reflects a read error, since a far larger clone is one base away. The J gene is TRBJ1-2, the V gene TRBV29-1; D is unclear. The CDR3 length is 11 residues. The V end was cut by 5 bases, the J end by 3 bases, with 7 bases between. CDR1 and CDR2 from the germline V gene are SQVTM and ANQGSEA. CDR3 amino acids: CSVISDYGYTF. CDR3 nucleotides: TGCAGCGTTATCTCTGACTATGGCTACACCTTC.

The genes are TRBV18 and TRBJ2-2; either TRBD1 or TRBD2 may supply D (5 bases each). The CDR3 spans 14 residues. V was shortened by 3 bases and J by 6 bases, with 11 bases between the two germline ends. CDR1 and CDR2 from the germline V gene are KGHSH and LQKENI. The CDR3 bases are TGTGCCAGCTCACCGTCTGGGGGAGCCGGGGAGCTGTTTTTT. This gives the protein CASSPSGGAGELFF.

This clone has just a few counts. V gene TRBV28 combines with J gene TRBJ1-2; D perhaps matches TRBD1 (6 bases). The CDR3 is 14 residues long. Per germline, CDR1 MDHEN and CDR2 SYDVKM. V was shortened by 6 bases and J by 7 bases, with 18 bases between the two germline ends. The CDR3 loop reads CASSPQQGRGGYTF. DNA for the CDR3: TGTGCCAGCAGCCCCCAACAGGGAAGAGGTGGCTACACCTTC.

The V and J genes are TRBV5-1 and TRBJ2-3; 7 bases line up with TRBD2. The CDR3 length is 15 residues. Per the germline V gene, CDR1 is SGHRS and CDR2 is YFSETQ. J was trimmed by 0 bases and V by 5 bases; bases with no gene match: 6. CDR3 in DNA: TGCGCCAGCAGACCCAGCGGGAAGAGCACAGATACGCAGTATTTT. It encodes CASRPSGKSTDTQYF.

This clone is a singleton in its sample. The chain carries TRBV4-1 and TRBJ2-3, with 10 nucleotides matching TRBD2. J lost 3 bases, V lost 1 base, and 10 bases had no gene match. The CDR3 extends over 18 amino acids. Germline-derived CDR1 and CDR2 are MGHRA and YSYEKL. The DNA of the CDR3 is TGCGCCAGCAGCCAAGTACTTAGCGGGAGGTATCAAACAGATACGCAGTATTTT. Amino acids: CASSQVLSGRYQTDTQYF.

The rearrangement joins TRBV28 to TRBJ1-3; D unresolved. Germline V gene data show CDR1 as MDHEN and CDR2 as SYDVKM. The CDR3 has 16 residues. V lost 7 bases to trimming and J lost 0 bases, with 16 bases between them. Written as DNA, the CDR3 is TGTGCCAGCACCTCCCACCTCCCCGGCTCTGGAAACACCATATATTTT. It yields the protein CASTSHLPGSGNTIYF.

This clone showed up just a few times. The chain recombines TRBV25-1 with TRBJ1-5; possibly TRBD1 for D (6 bases). Trimming cost V 4 bases and J 6 bases, with 13 bases left between them. The CDR3 contains 14 residues. Per the germline V gene, CDR1 is MGHDK and CDR2 is SYGVNS. CDR3 sequence reads: CASSGTGLGQPQHF. The CDR3 nucleotides are TGTGCCAGCAGTGGCACAGGGCTTGGTCAGCCCCAGCATTTT. Combining the CDR3 with reference TRBV25-1 and TRBJ1-5 gives the whole variable domain EADIYQTPRYLVIGTGKKITLECSQTMGHDKMYWYQQDPGMELHLIHYSYGVNSTEKGDLSSESTVSRIRTEHFPLTLESARPSHTSQYLCASSGTGLGQPQHFGDGTRLSIL.

A word on this clone: The identical CDR3 is also encoded by other nucleotide sequences in the sample. The chain links TRBV28 to TRBJ1-2; D ambiguous. The CDR3 runs to 12 residues. CDR1 and CDR2 (germline): MDHEN, SYDVKM. With 6 bases removed from V and 5 bases from J, the gap between germline ends came to 10 bases. The CDR3 DNA is TGTGCCAGCAGCCTCCCGGGGTATGGCTACACCTTC. Translation gives CASSLPGYGYTF.

To note about this clone: This may stem from a read error, because a much larger clone lies one nucleotide away. The chain joins TRBV6-1 to TRBJ1-1; no clear D. The V gene's germline CDR1 is MNHNS and CDR2 SASEGT. Trimming removed 4 bases at V and 1 base at J, with 4 bases between. The CDR3 loop spans 12 amino acids. The CDR3 DNA sequence: TGTGCCAGCAGTGGGGGGAACACTGAAGCTTTCTTT. Amino acid sequence: CASSGGNTEAFF.

In nucleotides, the CDR3 is TGTGCCTGGAGTGTCGCGGGGACCTACGAGCAGTACTTC. Translation gives CAWSVAGTYEQYF. V usage is TRBV30 and J usage is TRBJ2-7; D might be TRBD2 (6 bases). Germline-derived CDR1 and CDR2 are GTSNPN and SVGIG (reference sequence). The CDR3 runs to 13 residues. Deletions cut 0 bases from V and 2 bases from J, with 8 bases between.

This clone appeared a few times. This chain joins TRBV19 and TRBJ1-5; the D is unclear. The CDR3 extends over 13 amino acids. Trimming removed 5 bases from V and 6 bases from J, with 11 bases in between. Germline values: CDR1 LNHDA, CDR2 SQIVND (reference sequence). CDR3 bases: TGTGCCAGTAGTGCCCGGGAGGGTCAGCCCCAGCATTTT. Its translation is CASSAREGQPQHF.

The rearrangement joins TRBV11-2 to TRBJ1-6, with 9 positions matching TRBD1. V shed 1 base and J 8 bases; nucleotides not matched to a gene: 0. Per germline, CDR1 SGHAT and CDR2 FQNNGV. This CDR3 has 14 amino acids. The CDR3: CASSLGQGDSPLHF. Here the CDR3 DNA reads TGTGCCAGCAGCTTAGGACAGGGGGATTCACCCCTCCACTTT.

The chain is built from TRBV18 and TRBJ2-2; D gene ambiguous. The CDR3 is made up of 13 amino acids. V shed 4 bases and J shed 6 bases, with 9 bases lying between them. CDR1 is KGHSH, CDR2 LQKENI, per germline. CDR3 in DNA: TGTGCCAGCTCACTCCCCGGTGCCGGGGAGCTGTTTTTT. Amino acid sequence: CASSLPGAGELFF. The full variable domain, in which reference TRBV18 and TRBJ2-2 provide the parts outside the CDR3, is NAGVMQNPRHLVRRRGQEARLRCSPMKGHSHVYWYRQLPEEGLKFMVYLQKENIIDESGMPKERFSAEFPKEGPSILRIQQVVRGDSAAYFCASSLPGAGELFFGEGSRLTVL.

This clone came up once. The V and J genes are TRBV6-1 and TRBJ1-5; the match to TRBD1 covers 8 bases. The V gene's germline CDR1 is MNHNS and CDR2 SASEGT. The CDR3 totals 16 residues. V shed 4 bases and J 3 bases; nucleotides not matched to a gene: 8. CDR3 in DNA: TGTGCCAGCAGTGGCCGACAGGGGCCTACCAATCAGCCCCAGCATTTT. Amino acid sequence: CASSGRQGPTNQPQHF.

CDR3 sequence (DNA): TGTGCCAGCAGCTTCCAGGGGGCGTCCGGGGAGCTGTTTTTT. Encoded protein: CASSFQGASGELFF. The rearrangement links TRBV11-2 to TRBJ2-2; TRBD1 matches at 8 bases. V gave up 3 bases and J gave up 6 bases; unmatched junction bases: 3. CDR3 length: 14 residues. Germline values: CDR1 SGHAT, CDR2 FQNNGV.

The table lists this clone with many counts. The chain couples TRBV13 to TRBJ2-5; D perhaps matches TRBD2 (6 bases). The CDR3 contains 14 residues. Germline values: CDR1 PRHDT, CDR2 FYEKMQ (reference sequence). V lost 4 bases and J 7 bases, leaving 16 bases between the germline ends. The CDR3 DNA is TGTGCCAGCAGCTCCCCTAGCGTCACGGGGACCCAGTACTTC. Amino acids: CASSSPSVTGTQYF.

The J gene is TRBJ1-5, the V gene TRBV5-6, with 7 bases aligning to TRBD1. The CDR3 totals 16 residues. V lost 0 bases and J lost 7; bases outside the gene matches: 10. CDR1 SGHDT and CDR2 YYEEEE come from the germline V gene. CDR3 residues: CASSLGTGKAYQPQHF. The CDR3 DNA sequence: TGTGCCAGCAGCTTGGGGACAGGAAAGGCCTACCAGCCCCAGCATTTT.

This clone was counted a single time. The chain couples TRBV19 to TRBJ1-2, with a possible D match to TRBD1 (5 bases). The germline CDR1 and CDR2 sequences are LNHDA and SQIVND (reference sequence). The CDR3 has 14 residues. Trimming removed 7 bases at V and 0 bases at J, with 12 bases between. The CDR3, as DNA: TGTGCCAGTACCATCGGGACCGCTAACTATGGCTACACCTTC. Amino acid sequence: CASTIGTANYGYTF.

The chain has TRBV6-6 and TRBJ2-2; D unclear. This CDR3 is 15 amino acids long. The germline V gene has CDR1 MNHNY and CDR2 SVGAGI (reference sequence). V was cut by 5 bases and J by 5 bases, with 15 bases left in between. CDR3 protein: CASSPLESGTGELFF. In nucleotides, the CDR3 is TGTGCCAGCAGTCCTCTAGAGAGTGGGACCGGGGAGCTGTTTTTT.

The genes are TRBV18 and TRBJ2-3, with 9 nucleotides matching TRBD2. V trimming: 2 bases; J trimming: 9 bases; junction bases outside the gene matches: 12. The CDR3 sequence is 16 residues long. Per the germline V gene, CDR1 is KGHSH and CDR2 is LQKENI. This chain's CDR3 is CASSPSGGGAINTQYF. The CDR3 nucleotides read TGTGCCAGCTCACCAAGTGGCGGGGGGGCGATTAACACGCAGTATTTT.

The J gene is TRBJ2-7, the V gene TRBV7-5; the D call of TRBD2 is as the table states it, not checked on the DNA. TRBV7-5 is tagged as a pseudogene. The CDR3 is made up of 14 amino acids. The CDR3 reads CARRHSGRVYEQYF. The CDR3 DNA reads as TGTGCCAGAAGACATAGCGGGAGGGTTTACGAGCAGTACTTC.

This chain uses TRBV30 with TRBJ2-7; possibly TRBD1 or TRBD2 for D (5 bases each). Trimming shortened V by 7 bases and J by 2 bases, and 15 bases separated the two germline ends. The CDR3 covers 13 residues. The germline gives CDR1 GTSNPN, CDR2 SVGIG (reference sequence). In nucleotides, the CDR3 is TGTGCCTTGGAAGAGGGGCTAACCTACGAGCAGTACTTC. Translating gives CALEEGLTYEQYF.

This chain connects TRBV4-3 to TRBJ1-2; D is undetermined. Germline V CDR1 and CDR2: LGHNA, YSLEER. V lost 4 bases to trimming and J lost 7 bases, with 25 bases between them. The CDR3 covers 17 residues. Here the CDR3 reads CASSPTGGPGSGRGYTF. The CDR3 DNA is TGCGCCAGCAGCCCCACCGGCGGGCCGGGATCTGGACGTGGCTACACCTTC.

V is TRBV11-2 and J is TRBJ2-5, with a weak D call TRBD2 (7 bases). Between the trimmed V and J ends, which lost 5 bases and 2 bases, there was a span of 18 bases. Germline V gene data show CDR1 as SGHAT and CDR2 as FQNNGV. The CDR3 sequence is 16 residues long. The CDR3 is CASSPRRRGGQETQYF. CDR3 nucleotides: TGTGCCAGCAGCCCCCGGAGGAGGGGGGGACAAGAGACCCAGTACTTC.

V gene TRBV7-9 combines with J gene TRBJ1-3; D is possibly TRBD1 (5 bases). The ends were cut back, 4 bases at V and 1 base at J, with 14 bases in the middle. Per the germline V gene, CDR1 is SEHNR and CDR2 is FQNEAQ (reference sequence). The CDR3 loop spans 16 amino acids. In DNA, the CDR3 is TGTGCCAGCAGCTCGCGACCGGGACGTTCTGGAAACACCATATATTTT. Amino acids: CASSSRPGRSGNTIYF.

V gene TRBV4-3 combines with J gene TRBJ1-2; no firm D call. Germline V gene lookup returns CDR1 LGHNA and CDR2 YSLEER. The CDR3 is 16 amino acids. V dropped 0 bases and J dropped 3 bases, with 14 bases sitting between them. The DNA for the CDR3 is TGCGCCAGCAGCCAAGATCTTAACCAGATCTACTATGGCTACACCTTC. Amino acids: CASSQDLNQIYYGYTF.

This clone has more than one count but fewer than ten. The sample contains more than one DNA sequence encoding this CDR3. The chain is built from TRBV28 and TRBJ1-2; D call uncertain. The V gene's germline CDR1 is MDHEN and CDR2 SYDVKM. This CDR3 has 12 amino acids. V lost 6 bases and J lost 4, with 9 bases in between. The CDR3 sequence: CASSPGSYGYTF. In DNA form, the CDR3 reads TGTGCCAGCAGCCCTGGATCCTATGGCTACACCTTC.

The chain employs TRBV6-1 and TRBJ2-2, with TRBD2 matching over 7 bases. The CDR3 sequence is 15 residues long. V lost 4 bases and J lost 1; bases outside the gene matches: 3. Germline V gene sequence: CDR1 MNHNS, CDR2 SASEGT. The CDR3 region has the DNA TGTGCCAGCAGTGTGTCTAGCGGGAACACCGGGGAGCTGTTTTTT. It specifies CASSVSSGNTGELFF.

This chain joins TRBV19 and TRBJ2-1; tentatively, D is TRBD1 (6 bases). This CDR3 has 13 residues. CDR1 is LNHDA, CDR2 SQIVND, per germline (reference sequence). V lost 0 bases, J lost 13 bases, and 13 bases lay in between. The CDR3 DNA is TGTGCCAGTAGTATAGAAGACAGGCCAATACAGTTCTTC. It translates to CASSIEDRPIQFF. Drawing the rest from reference TRBV19 and TRBJ2-1, the complete variable domain is DGGITQSPKYLFRKEGQNVTLSCEQNLNHDAMYWYRQDPGQGLRLIYYSQIVNDFQKGDIAEGYSVSREKKESFPLTVTSAQKNPTAFYLCASSIEDRPIQFFGPGTRLTVL.